The 11 T cell receptor beta chains in this list originate from one sample, sequenced in a study of metastatic and nonmetastatic thyroid tumors. None of the patients had undergone any treatment ahead of thyroid surgery. TCRdb re-called clones from the PCR reads using MiXCR. The table records 10,000 to 15,000 clones, approximately 33% of them present only once. Sequenced input: tumor tissue. The receptors stem from a male donor with papillary thyroid cancer or a benign thyroid nodule (not recorded which). Some clones in this sample may be carry-over from other donors' samples.

This clone is categorized as medium-sized. CDR3 coding DNA: TGCGCCAGCAGCTTGGAGCCAGGCCTTGGGTCTTTCTTT. Translation gives CASSLEPGLGSFF. V is TRBV5-1 and J is TRBJ1-1, with D uncertain. Germline CDR1 is SGHRS and CDR2 is YFSETQ. This CDR3 comprises 13 residues. The V end was cut by 0 bases, the J end by 12 bases, with 15 bases between.

This clone was observed a handful of times. The rearrangement links TRBV11-2 to TRBJ2-3; 10 positions match TRBD2. There are 16 residues in the CDR3. The trim removed 0 bases at V and 3 bases at J, leaving 3 bases unmatched. CDR1 and CDR2 (germline): SGHAT, FQNNGV. DNA of the CDR3: TGTGCCAGCAGCTTAGACAGCGGGGGGGCGACAGATACGCAGTATTTT. This encodes CASSLDSGGATDTQYF.

This clone is judged medium-sized. The chain has TRBV12-3 or TRBV12-4 and TRBJ1-1; D gene unclear. The ends were cut back, 6 bases at V and 4 bases at J, with 12 bases in the middle. The CDR3 consists of 13 residues. In DNA, the CDR3 is TGTGCCAGCAGCTCCAACGCTGGCACTGAAGCTTTCTTT. Residues: CASSSNAGTEAFF.

The sample holds a few counts of this clone. This chain uses TRBV6-2 or TRBV6-3 with TRBJ2-3, with 14 bases fitting TRBD2. The germline CDR1 and CDR2 sequences are MNHEY and SVGEGT. The CDR3 runs to 23 residues. V dropped 0 bases and J dropped 1; count of bases not matched to a gene: 18. DNA of the CDR3: TGTGCCAGCAGTTACTCGACGCCCGGGACTAGCGGGAGAAGGTTGGGAGGCACAGATACGCAGTATTTT. It codes for CASSYSTPGTSGRRLGGTDTQYF.

V usage is TRBV6-1 and J usage is TRBJ2-1, with 8 bases lining up with TRBD2. V was pared by 7 bases and J by 2 bases, with 4 bases of the junction left unmatched. This CDR3 is built from 14 residues. Germline CDR1 and CDR2: MNHNS and SASEGT. The CDR3 DNA sequence: TGTGCCAGCACCCGGGAGGGTGCCTACAATGAGCAGTTCTTC. Translated, it gives CASTREGAYNEQFF.

This clone has a count of ten or more. The chain has TRBV29-1 and TRBJ1-2, with D possibly TRBD1 on 6 matching bases. This CDR3 comprises 14 residues. The V end lost 4 bases, the J end lost 3 bases, and 15 bases lay between the germline ends. The germline CDR1 and CDR2 sequences are SQVTM and ANQGSEA. The CDR3 DNA reads TGCAGCGTTGCGACAGGAAGGGTATACTATGGCTACACCTTC. It translates to CSVATGRVYYGYTF. Full variable domain (missing parts from reference TRBV29-1 and TRBJ1-2): SAVISQKPSRDICQRGTSLTIQCQVDSQVTMMFWYRQQPGQSLTLIATANQGSEATYESGFVIDKFPISRPNLTFSTLTVSNMSPEDSSIYLCSVATGRVYYGYTFGSGTRLTVV.

The genes are TRBV27 and TRBJ2-1; D unclear. CDR1 is MNHEY and CDR2 is SMNVEV in the germline V gene (reference sequence). Between the trimmed V and J ends, which lost 5 bases and 7 bases, there was a span of 6 bases. CDR3 length: 11 amino acids. CDR3 DNA sequence: TGTGCCAGCAGTGCCCGAAATGAGCAGTTCTTC. Protein product: CASSARNEQFF.

Judged by abundance, this clone is medium-sized. The gene calls are TRBV15 and TRBJ2-1; D is ambiguous. Trimming removed 3 bases from V and 3 bases from J, with 12 bases in between. CDR1 is LNHNV, CDR2 YYDKDF, per germline (reference sequence). CDR3 size: 15 residues. The CDR3 coding sequence is TGTGCCACCAGCAGGCAAGGATCGGACTACAATGAGCAGTTCTTC. Protein product: CATSRQGSDYNEQFF.

The genes are TRBV7-8 and TRBJ1-2; D may be TRBD1 (5 bases). V lost 6 bases and J lost 5, with 10 bases in between. CDR1 and CDR2 from the germline V gene are SGHVS and FQNEAQ. The length of the CDR3 is 12 residues. The CDR3 bases are TGTGCCAGCAGACTGGACACGTATGGCTACACCTTC. Translated: CASRLDTYGYTF.

This clone was seen repeatedly, ten times or more. The chain uses TRBV20-1 and TRBJ2-5; a possible D gene is TRBD1 (6 bases). Germline lookup yields CDR1 DFQATT and CDR2 SNEGSKA (reference sequence). This CDR3 has 15 residues. V was pared by 2 bases and J by 1 base, with 14 bases between. The CDR3 sequence: CSARKPGTFQETQYF. CDR3 DNA sequence: TGCAGTGCTAGAAAGCCCGGGACATTCCAAGAGACCCAGTACTTC.

This clone is categorized as medium-sized. V usage is TRBV19 and J usage is TRBJ1-2; D is unresolved. The CDR3 has 11 residues. With 5 bases removed from V and 8 bases from J, the gap between germline ends came to 9 bases. The germline V gene encodes CDR1 LNHDA and CDR2 SQIVND (reference sequence). The DNA of the CDR3 is TGTGCCAGTAGTTCTCTTGGGGGCTACACCTTC. Residues: CASSSLGGYTF.